These T cell receptor beta chains were read from a single sample in a study of radiation and T cells in renal cell carcinoma. Libraries were prepared by immunoSEQ multiplex PCR; TCRdb keeps only in-frame clonotypes and omits some of them. The table shows about 150,000 clones, with roughly nine tenths occurring only once. The specimen was blood, collected from a patient whose treatment included radiotherapy and nephrectomy. Source of these receptors: a woman between 70 and 85 years old with renal cell carcinoma. The CDR3 runs from the conserved cysteine through the conserved F or W. D genes are given only for firm matches.

J: TRBJ1-2
V: TRBV27
D: .
DNA: TGTGCCAGCAGTTTAATGGGGGATCGGGGCTACACCTTC
CDR3: CASSLMGDRGYTF

J: TRBJ1-1
V: TRBV6-6
D: .
DNA: TGTGCCAGCAAGGGGCTTCCGACCGAAGCTTTCTTT
CDR3: CASKGLPTEAFF

J: TRBJ2-2
V: TRBV7-2
D: .
DNA: TGTGCCAGCAGCCCTCGCACGGGAGCGAACACCGGGGAGCTGTTTTTT
CDR3: CASSPRTGANTGELFF

J: TRBJ1-5
V: TRBV13
D: .
DNA: TGTGCCAGCAGCTTCCGGAGCAATCAGCCCCAGCATTTT
CDR3: CASSFRSNQPQHF

J: TRBJ1-1
V: TRBV5-6
D: TRBD1
DNA: TGTGCCAGCAGCTCATTACAGGGGGCGCAGACTGAAGCTTTCTTT
CDR3: CASSSLQGAQTEAFF

J: TRBJ2-1
V: TRBV6-5
D: .
DNA: TGTGCCAGCAGTTACGGGCGGAGGGTGGGCAATGAGCAGTTCTTC
CDR3: CASSYGRRVGNEQFF

J: TRBJ1-1
V: TRBV9
D: .
DNA: TGTGCCAGCAGCGACCGCTCGACAGTGAACACTGAAGCTTTCTTT
CDR3: CASSDRSTVNTEAFF

J: TRBJ1-1
V: TRBV4-2
D: TRBD1
DNA: TGTGCCAGCAGCCAGGACAGGGGGTCTACTGAAGCTTTCTTT
CDR3: CASSQDRGSTEAFF

J: TRBJ1-5
V: TRBV18
D: .
DNA: TGTGCCAGCTCACCCGCCCGCAATCAGCCCCAGCATTTT
CDR3: CASSPARNQPQHF

J: TRBJ1-3
V: TRBV5-8
D: .
DNA: TGTGCCAGCAGCTTGGATGGGGGATCTGGAAACACCATATATTTT
CDR3: CASSLDGGSGNTIYF

J: TRBJ2-3
V: TRBV7-2
D: .
DNA: TGTGCCAGCAGCTTTGAACCAGATACGCAGTATTTT
CDR3: CASSFEPDTQYF